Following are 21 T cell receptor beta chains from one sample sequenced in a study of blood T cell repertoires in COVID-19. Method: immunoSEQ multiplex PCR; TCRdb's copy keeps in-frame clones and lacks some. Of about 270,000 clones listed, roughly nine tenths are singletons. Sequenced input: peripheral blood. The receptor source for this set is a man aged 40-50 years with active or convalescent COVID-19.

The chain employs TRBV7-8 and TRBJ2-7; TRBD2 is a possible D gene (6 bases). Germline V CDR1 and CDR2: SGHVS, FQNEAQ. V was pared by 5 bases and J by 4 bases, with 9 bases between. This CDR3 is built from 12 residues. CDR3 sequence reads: CASSLDYYEQYF. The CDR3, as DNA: TGTGCCAGCAGCCTGGACTATTACGAGCAGTACTTC.

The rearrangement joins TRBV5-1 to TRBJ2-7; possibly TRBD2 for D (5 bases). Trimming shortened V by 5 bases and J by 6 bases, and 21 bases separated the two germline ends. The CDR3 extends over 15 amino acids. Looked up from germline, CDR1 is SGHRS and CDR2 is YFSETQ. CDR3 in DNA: TGCGCCAGCAGTCCCCTGGGAGCCACCACCGGCGAGCAGTACTTC. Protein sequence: CASSPLGATTGEQYF.

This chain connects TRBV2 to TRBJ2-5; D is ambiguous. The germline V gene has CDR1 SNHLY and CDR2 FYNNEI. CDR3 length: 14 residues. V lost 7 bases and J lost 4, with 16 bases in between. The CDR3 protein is CASTLVASGETQYF. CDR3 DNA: TGTGCCAGCACCCTTGTAGCCAGTGGAGAGACCCAGTACTTC.

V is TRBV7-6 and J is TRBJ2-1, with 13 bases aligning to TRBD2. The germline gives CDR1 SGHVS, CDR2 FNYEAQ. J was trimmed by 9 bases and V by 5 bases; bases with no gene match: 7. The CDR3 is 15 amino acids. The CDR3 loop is CASSPTSGRAFEQFF. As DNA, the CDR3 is TGTGCCAGCAGCCCTACTAGCGGGAGGGCCTTTGAGCAGTTCTTC.

The CDR3 loop is CASSRQGNGYTF. The CDR3 nucleotides are TGTGCCAGCAGTCGACAGGGGAATGGCTACACCTTC. J is TRBJ1-2 and V is TRBV12-3 or TRBV12-4; the match to TRBD1 covers 8 bases. The CDR3 contains 12 residues. Unmatched junction bases numbered 2, after V lost 5 bases and J lost 6 bases.

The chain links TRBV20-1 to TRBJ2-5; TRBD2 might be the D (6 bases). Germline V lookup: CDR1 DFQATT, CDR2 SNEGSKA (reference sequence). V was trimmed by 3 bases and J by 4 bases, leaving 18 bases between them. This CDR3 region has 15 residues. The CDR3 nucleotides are TGCAGTGCTAGTAGATCGTCGGGGGTGAGAGAGACCCAGTACTTC. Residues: CSASRSSGVRETQYF.

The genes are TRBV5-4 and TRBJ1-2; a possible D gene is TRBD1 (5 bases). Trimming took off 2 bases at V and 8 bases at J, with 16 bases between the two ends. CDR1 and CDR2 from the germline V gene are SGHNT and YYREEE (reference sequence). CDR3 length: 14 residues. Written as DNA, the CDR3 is TGTGCCAGCAGCTTAGCGGGTCTGGGGCAGGGCTACACCTTC. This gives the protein CASSLAGLGQGYTF.

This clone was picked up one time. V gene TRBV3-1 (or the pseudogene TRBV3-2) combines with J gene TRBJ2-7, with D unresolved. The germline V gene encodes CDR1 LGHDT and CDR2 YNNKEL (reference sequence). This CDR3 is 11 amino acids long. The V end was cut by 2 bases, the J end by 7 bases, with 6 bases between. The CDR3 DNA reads TGTGCCAGCAGCCAATCGCGGGAGCAGTACTTC. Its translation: CASSQSREQYF.

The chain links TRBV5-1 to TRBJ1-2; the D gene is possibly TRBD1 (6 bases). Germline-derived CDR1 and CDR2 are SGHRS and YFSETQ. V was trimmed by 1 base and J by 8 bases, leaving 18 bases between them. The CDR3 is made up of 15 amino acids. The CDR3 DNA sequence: TGCGCCAGCAGCTTGACCGCTGGCAGGGGTGAAGGCTACACCTTC. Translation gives CASSLTAGRGEGYTF.

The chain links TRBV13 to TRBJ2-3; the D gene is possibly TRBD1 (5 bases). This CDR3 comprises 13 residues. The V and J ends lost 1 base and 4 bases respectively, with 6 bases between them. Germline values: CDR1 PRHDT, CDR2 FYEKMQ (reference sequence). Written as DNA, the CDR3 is TGTGCCAGCAGCTTAGCAGGGTCAGATACGCAGTATTTT. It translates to CASSLAGSDTQYF.

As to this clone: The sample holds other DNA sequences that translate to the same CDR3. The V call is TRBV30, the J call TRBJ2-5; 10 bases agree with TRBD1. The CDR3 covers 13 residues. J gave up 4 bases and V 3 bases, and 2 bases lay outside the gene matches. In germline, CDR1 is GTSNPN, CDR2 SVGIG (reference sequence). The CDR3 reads CAWSRDRGETQYF. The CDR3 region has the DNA TGTGCCTGGAGCCGGGACAGGGGAGAGACCCAGTACTTC.

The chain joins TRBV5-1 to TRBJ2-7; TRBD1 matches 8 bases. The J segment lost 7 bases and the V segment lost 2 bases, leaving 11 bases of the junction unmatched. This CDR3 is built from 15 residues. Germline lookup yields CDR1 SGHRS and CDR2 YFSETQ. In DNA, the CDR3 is TGCGCCAGCAGCTTCGACAGGGGCCCTTCTCGGGAGCAGTACTTC. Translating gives CASSFDRGPSREQYF.

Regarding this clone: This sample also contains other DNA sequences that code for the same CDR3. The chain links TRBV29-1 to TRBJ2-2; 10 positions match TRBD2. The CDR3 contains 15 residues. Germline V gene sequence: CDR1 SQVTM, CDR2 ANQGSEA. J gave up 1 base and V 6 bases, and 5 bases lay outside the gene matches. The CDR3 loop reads CSVLAGSKNTGELFF. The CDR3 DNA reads TGCAGCGTACTAGCGGGATCAAAGAACACCGGGGAGCTGTTTTTT.

CDR3: CASSLPGNGYTF. CDR3 bases: TGTGCCAGCAGCTTACCGGGGAATGGCTACACCTTC. This chain links TRBV11-1 with TRBJ1-2; D remains unclear. Trimming removed 2 bases from V and 6 bases from J, with 7 bases in between. Germline CDR1 reads SGHAT; CDR2 reads FQDESV (reference sequence). The length of the CDR3 is 12 residues.

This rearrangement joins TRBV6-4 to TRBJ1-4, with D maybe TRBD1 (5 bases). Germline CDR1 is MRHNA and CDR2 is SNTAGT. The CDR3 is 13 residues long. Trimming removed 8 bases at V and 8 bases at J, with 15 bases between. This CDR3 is CASPGGGGEKLFF. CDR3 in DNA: TGTGCCAGCCCCGGGGGGGGTGGGGAAAAACTGTTTTTT.

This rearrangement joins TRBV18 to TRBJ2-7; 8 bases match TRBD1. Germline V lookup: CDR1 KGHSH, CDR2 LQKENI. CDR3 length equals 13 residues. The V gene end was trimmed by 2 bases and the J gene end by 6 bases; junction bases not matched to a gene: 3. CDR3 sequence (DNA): TGTGCCAGCTCACCAAGACAGGGGATCGAGCAGTACTTC. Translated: CASSPRQGIEQYF.

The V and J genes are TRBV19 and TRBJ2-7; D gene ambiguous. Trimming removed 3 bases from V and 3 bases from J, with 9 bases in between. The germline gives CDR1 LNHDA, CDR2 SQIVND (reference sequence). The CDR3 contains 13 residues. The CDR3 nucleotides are TGTGCCAGTAGTATCTACCACAGCTACGAGCAGTACTTC. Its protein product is CASSIYHSYEQYF.

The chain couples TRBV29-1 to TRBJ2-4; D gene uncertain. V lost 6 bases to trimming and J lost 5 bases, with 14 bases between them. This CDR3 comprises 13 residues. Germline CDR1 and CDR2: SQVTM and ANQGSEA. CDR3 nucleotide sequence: TGCAGCGTCGTGCCTGATCGGGAAAACATTCAGTACTTC. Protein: CSVVPDRENIQYF.

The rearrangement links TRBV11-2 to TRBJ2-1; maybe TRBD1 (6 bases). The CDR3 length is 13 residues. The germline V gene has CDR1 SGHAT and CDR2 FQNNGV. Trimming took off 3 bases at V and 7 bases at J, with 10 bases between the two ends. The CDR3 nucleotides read TGTGCCAGCAGCTTTAACAGGGAGAATGAGCAGTTCTTC. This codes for CASSFNRENEQFF.

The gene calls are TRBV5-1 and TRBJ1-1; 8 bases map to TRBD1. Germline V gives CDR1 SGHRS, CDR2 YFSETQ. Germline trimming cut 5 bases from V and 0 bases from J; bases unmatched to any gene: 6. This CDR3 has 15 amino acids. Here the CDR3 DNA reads TGCGCCAGCAGTTCGGACAGGGCTATGAACACTGAAGCTTTCTTT. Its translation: CASSSDRAMNTEAFF.

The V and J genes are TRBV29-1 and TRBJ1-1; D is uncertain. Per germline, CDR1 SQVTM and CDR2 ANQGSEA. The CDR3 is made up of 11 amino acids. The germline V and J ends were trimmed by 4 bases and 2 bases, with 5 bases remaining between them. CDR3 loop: CSVVSNTEAFF. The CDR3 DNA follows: TGCAGCGTTGTGTCAAACACTGAAGCTTTCTTT.